Reported below is one T cell receptor (beta chain). The data were taken from a study of memory CD4+ T cells and cytomegalovirus serostatus. Study-level information: Donors were healthy Belgian adults, 9 or 10 CMV seropositive and roughly 25 seronegative.

Germline trimming cut 5 bases from V and 9 bases from J; bases unmatched to any gene: 4. This CDR3 contains 13 residues. From germline, CDR1 is SGHTA and CDR2 FQGNSA. Data came from immunoSEQ multiplex PCR; TCRdb stores just in-frame clones and leaves some out. Of 55,000 to 80,000 clones listed, 75% to 80% were seen once; the top ten hold roughly 4.7%. Single viable CD3+CD4+CD8-CD45RO+ cells were sorted as the memory CD4+ T cells. What was sequenced was memory CD4+ T cells from blood. This chain links TRBV7-2 with TRBJ2-6, with TRBD1 identical over 7 bases. The sequence derives from an adult in good health and CMV-seropositive. The CDR3 here is CASSPGDSNVLTF. In DNA, the CDR3 is TGTGCCAGCAGCCCCGGGGACAGCAACGTCCTGACTTTC.